A selection of T cell receptor beta chains follows, all from one sample in a study of CD8+CD57+ T cells in acquired aplastic anemia. One entry per CDR3 protein results from TCRdb running MiXCR on the reads. The sample lists a few hundred thousand distinct CDR3 sequences; 65% to 90% were seen once. The sequenced sample was sorted CD4+, CD8+, or CD8+CD57+ T cells (not recorded which) from PBMCs. These receptors were collected from a human donor with aplastic anemia. Each CDR3 is given with its conserved first and last residue. The D gene is left open where the match is weak. Clone size is not always given. Where it is, it says once, few, many or a class for expanded clones.

v_call: TRBV9; clone_size: once; j_call: TRBJ2-5; d_call: .; cdr3_nt: TGTGCCAGCCTCGGAGGGTCAGATACGCAGTACTTT; cdr3_aa: CASLGGSDTQYF
v_call: TRBV9; clone_size: .; j_call: TRBJ1-2; d_call: .; cdr3_nt: TGTGCCAGCAGCGCAGGGTCAGAGGGGCAGGACTTTGGCTACACCTTC; cdr3_aa: CASSAGSEGQDFGYTF
v_call: TRBV7-8; clone_size: few; j_call: TRBJ2-7; d_call: .; cdr3_nt: TGTGCCAGCAGCTTAGGCGGAGGCAGGAACCGGTACGAGCAGTACTTC; cdr3_aa: CASSLGGGRNRYEQYF
v_call: TRBV4-1; clone_size: many; j_call: TRBJ1-3; d_call: .; cdr3_nt: TGCGCCAGCAGCCAAGATCTGCTGAGGGGCGTCGGAAACACCATATATTTT; cdr3_aa: CASSQDLLRGVGNTIYF
v_call: TRBV2; clone_size: .; j_call: TRBJ2-1; d_call: TRBD1; cdr3_nt: TGTGCCAGCAGTGTTGTCGACAGGGAAGGGGATGAGCAGTTCTTC; cdr3_aa: CASSVVDREGDEQFF
v_call: TRBV7-8; clone_size: .; j_call: TRBJ2-7; d_call: .; cdr3_nt: TGTGCCAGCAGCGTAGGGGTGGACTTTGCTAACGAGCAGTACTTC; cdr3_aa: CASSVGVDFANEQYF
v_call: TRBV7-3; clone_size: few; j_call: TRBJ2-3; d_call: .; cdr3_nt: TGTGCCAGCAGCATAACTAGCACAGATACGCAGTATTTT; cdr3_aa: CASSITSTDTQYF
v_call: TRBV7-3; clone_size: .; j_call: TRBJ1-4; d_call: TRBD1; cdr3_nt: TGTGCCAGCAGCCTCCCCGACAGGGGAAAATGGGTAATACTGTTTTTT; cdr3_aa: CASSLPDRGKWVILFF
v_call: TRBV7-3; clone_size: .; j_call: TRBJ2-1; d_call: .; cdr3_nt: TGTGCCAGCAGCCACGGGGGAGGAAACGGTAAGGAGCAGCAGTTCTTC; cdr3_aa: CASSHGGGNGKEQQFF
v_call: TRBV29-1; clone_size: .; j_call: TRBJ2-3; d_call: TRBD2; cdr3_nt: TGTGGCAGCGGGGGCGAGAGCACAGACACGCAGTACTTT; cdr3_aa: CGSGGESTDTQYF
v_call: TRBV7-2; clone_size: .; j_call: TRBJ2-5; d_call: .; cdr3_nt: .; cdr3_aa: CGGNWAGGAQYF
v_call: TRBV20-1; clone_size: .; j_call: TRBJ2-3; d_call: .; cdr3_nt: TGCAGTGCTTGTACTAGCCCAAGAGGCGCAGATACGCAGTATTTT; cdr3_aa: CSACTSPRGADTQYF
v_call: TRBV5-4; clone_size: .; j_call: TRBJ2-3; d_call: .; cdr3_nt: TGTGCCAGTAGCTTGGGGGGGGGCGAGGCAGATACGCAGTATTTT; cdr3_aa: CASSLGGGEADTQYF
v_call: TRBV7-8; clone_size: .; j_call: TRBJ2-1; d_call: .; cdr3_nt: TGTGCCAGCAGCTTAGAAAGAAGCGAGCAGAACGATGAGCAGTTCTTC; cdr3_aa: CASSLERSEQNDEQFF
v_call: TRBV4-3; clone_size: .; j_call: TRBJ1-1; d_call: .; cdr3_nt: TGCGCCAGCAGCCAAGCAACAGGGCTCGGTGAAGCTTTCTTT; cdr3_aa: CASSQATGLGEAFF
v_call: TRBV7-7; clone_size: once; j_call: TRBJ1-1; d_call: .; cdr3_nt: TGTGCTAGCAGCTTATCCCCGAGGAATGAGCAGTTCTTCTTCTTT; cdr3_aa: CASSLSPRNEQFFFF
v_call: TRBV9; clone_size: .; j_call: TRBJ1-5; d_call: .; cdr3_nt: TGTGCCAGCAGCGTAGGGGTCTCACGAGATCAGCACAAGCATTTT; cdr3_aa: CASSVGVSRDQHKHF
v_call: TRBV20-1; clone_size: .; j_call: TRBJ2-3; d_call: TRBD1; cdr3_nt: TGCAGCGTTGTCCGACAGGGCCGAAGCACAGATACGCAGTATTTT; cdr3_aa: CSVVRQGRSTDTQYF
v_call: TRBV7-2; clone_size: .; j_call: TRBJ2-3; d_call: TRBD1; cdr3_nt: TGTGCCAGCAGCTTAGCGGGACAGGGCGCTACACATACGTTT; cdr3_aa: CASSLAGQGATHTF
v_call: TRBV7-8; clone_size: .; j_call: TRBJ2-7; d_call: .; cdr3_nt: TGTGCCAGCAGCTTAGGGACTGCAAAACGGGAGCAGTACTTC; cdr3_aa: CASSLGTAKREQYF
v_call: TRBV11-1; clone_size: .; j_call: TRBJ2-5; d_call: .; cdr3_nt: TGTGCCACCAGCAGAGGTCGCGCGCAAGAGACCCAGTACTTC; cdr3_aa: CATSRGRAQETQYF
v_call: TRBV7-9; clone_size: once; j_call: TRBJ2-1; d_call: .; cdr3_nt: TGTGCCAGAAGCTTAGCCCACGGGGCAAAAGACACCCAGCAGTTCTTC; cdr3_aa: CARSLAHGAKDTQQFF
v_call: TRBV9; clone_size: .; j_call: TRBJ2-3; d_call: .; cdr3_nt: TGTGCCAGCTGCGGAGGGGGACAGAGCACAGATACGACGCAGTATTTT; cdr3_aa: CASCGGGQSTDTTQYF
v_call: TRBV7-9; clone_size: .; j_call: TRBJ2-5; d_call: .; cdr3_nt: TGTGCCAGCAGCCAAGACGGGGTAGCGAATTGGGAGGAGACCCAGTACTTC; cdr3_aa: CASSQDGVANWEETQYF
v_call: TRBV7-3; clone_size: .; j_call: TRBJ2-3; d_call: .; cdr3_nt: TGTGCCAGCACCCACGGGAGCGCAGATACGCAGTATTTT; cdr3_aa: CASTHGSADTQYF
v_call: TRBV15; clone_size: few; j_call: TRBJ2-1; d_call: TRBD1; cdr3_nt: TGTGCCACCAGCAGAGATAGCCAGGGGGCCTACAATGAGCAGTTCTTC; cdr3_aa: CATSRDSQGAYNEQFF
v_call: TRBV9; clone_size: few; j_call: TRBJ2-1; d_call: .; cdr3_nt: TGTGCCAGCAGCGTAGGGTCAGATACGCAGCAGGTTGAGCAGTTCTTC; cdr3_aa: CASSVGSDTQQVEQFF
v_call: TRBV5-6; clone_size: .; j_call: TRBJ1-5; d_call: TRBD1; cdr3_nt: TGTGCCAGCAGCCTTGGGACAGGGTACAATCAGCCCCAGCATTTT; cdr3_aa: CASSLGTGYNQPQHF
v_call: TRBV6-5; clone_size: .; j_call: TRBJ2-5; d_call: TRBD1; cdr3_nt: TGTGCCAGCAGTTTAACAGGGGGCGCGCGGGAGACCCAGTACTTC; cdr3_aa: CASSLTGGARETQYF
v_call: TRBV11-2; clone_size: .; j_call: TRBJ2-7; d_call: TRBD2; cdr3_nt: TGTGCCAGCAGCTACCAGACTAGCGGGGGCCGGGACGAGCAGTACTTC; cdr3_aa: CASSYQTSGGRDEQYF
v_call: TRBV7-3; clone_size: .; j_call: TRBJ2-7; d_call: .; cdr3_nt: TGTGCCAGCTCAAGACGGGCCAACGCCGTTGAGCACTACTTC; cdr3_aa: CASSRRANAVEHYF
v_call: TRBV9; clone_size: few; j_call: TRBJ2-5; d_call: .; cdr3_nt: TGTGCCAGCAGCGTAGAGGGCTATCCCCTGGTGAACAAGTACTTC; cdr3_aa: CASSVEGYPLVNKYF
v_call: TRBV9; clone_size: once; j_call: TRBJ2-5; d_call: .; cdr3_nt: TGTGCCAGCAGCAGAGGCAGCGCCCAAGATAATTCATACTTC; cdr3_aa: CASSRGSAQDNSYF
v_call: TRBV11-1; clone_size: .; j_call: TRBJ1-2; d_call: .; cdr3_nt: TGTGCCAGCAGCGGGGGGGACCGACGTGGCTACACCTTC; cdr3_aa: CASSGGDRRGYTF
v_call: TRBV19; clone_size: .; j_call: TRBJ2-3; d_call: TRBD2; cdr3_nt: TGTGCCAGTAGTATCACTAGCGGTACTACTGAGCAGTATTTT; cdr3_aa: CASSITSGTTEQYF
v_call: TRBV6-5; clone_size: .; j_call: TRBJ2-1; d_call: TRBD2; cdr3_nt: TGTGCCAGCAGTTACGCGACTAGCGGATACAATGAGCAGTTCTTC; cdr3_aa: CASSYATSGYNEQFF
v_call: TRBV19; clone_size: .; j_call: TRBJ2-2; d_call: TRBD2; cdr3_nt: TGTGCCGCGGGAGTTAACACCGGGGAGCCGTTTTTT; cdr3_aa: CAAGVNTGEPFF
v_call: TRBV9; clone_size: .; j_call: TRBJ1-1; d_call: TRBD1; cdr3_nt: TGTGCCAGCAGCGTCCGGACAGGGAACACCGGGGAGCTCTTT; cdr3_aa: CASSVRTGNTGELF
v_call: TRBV7-9; clone_size: once; j_call: TRBJ1-6; d_call: .; cdr3_nt: TGTGCCAGCAGCTTAGGGGGGAGCCACGGGGCCAACGTCCACTTT; cdr3_aa: CASSLGGSHGANVHF
v_call: TRBV5-1; clone_size: .; j_call: TRBJ1-2; d_call: .; cdr3_nt: TGCGCCAGCAGCTTGGTAGCGACCAGCTCCTACACCTTC; cdr3_aa: CASSLVATSSYTF
v_call: TRBV5-1; clone_size: .; j_call: TRBJ1-1; d_call: .; cdr3_nt: TGTGCCAGCAGCTTTAATCTCGCAAGGAGCACTGAAGCTTTCTTT; cdr3_aa: CASSFNLARSTEAFF
v_call: TRBV9; clone_size: .; j_call: TRBJ2-5; d_call: TRBD2; cdr3_nt: TGTGCCAGCAGCGTAGGACTAGCGGAAACAGATACGCACTTC; cdr3_aa: CASSVGLAETDTHF
v_call: TRBV24-1; clone_size: .; j_call: TRBJ1-2; d_call: .; cdr3_nt: TGTGCCTCTCGTGCCCCAGGGGCAATTGGCTATGGCTACACCTTC; cdr3_aa: CASRAPGAIGYGYTF
v_call: TRBV19; clone_size: .; j_call: TRBJ2-7; d_call: TRBD1; cdr3_nt: TGTGCCAGTAGTATCGAAGGACAGGGTCGCGTCCTGAACTTC; cdr3_aa: CASSIEGQGRVLNF
v_call: TRBV5-8; clone_size: .; j_call: TRBJ2-5; d_call: .; cdr3_nt: TGCGCCAGCAGCCTGACGGGGCTGGAGACCCAGTACTTC; cdr3_aa: CASSLTGLETQYF
v_call: TRBV7-9; clone_size: once; j_call: TRBJ2-5; d_call: TRBD1; cdr3_nt: TGTGCCACCAGCAGAGGGGGCGACCAAGTGAAACAGTACTTC; cdr3_aa: CATSRGGDQVKQYF
v_call: TRBV7-9; clone_size: .; j_call: TRBJ2-3; d_call: .; cdr3_nt: TGTGCCAGCAGCTTAGTACCCGGGGAGCTGCTTTTTTTT; cdr3_aa: CASSLVPGELLFF
v_call: TRBV19; clone_size: .; j_call: TRBJ1-4; d_call: .; cdr3_nt: TGTGCCAGTAGTCCCCGGGTACCGGCTAATGAAAAACTGTTTTTT; cdr3_aa: CASSPRVPANEKLFF
v_call: TRBV9; clone_size: .; j_call: TRBJ2-1; d_call: .; cdr3_nt: TGTGCCAGCAGCGACCGGGAACAGGGCACTGATGAGCAGTTCTTC; cdr3_aa: CASSDREQGTDEQFF
v_call: TRBV5-6; clone_size: .; j_call: TRBJ2-5; d_call: TRBD1; cdr3_nt: TGTGCCAGTGACAGGGGGGACTCCAGGGGCGAGACCCAGTACTTC; cdr3_aa: CASDRGDSRGETQYF
v_call: TRBV9; clone_size: .; j_call: TRBJ1-2; d_call: TRBD1; cdr3_nt: TGTGCCAGCAGCGGAGGGGGCGTTGGCTACGAGCAGTGCTACACCTTC; cdr3_aa: CASSGGGVGYEQCYTF
v_call: TRBV9; clone_size: .; j_call: TRBJ2-6; d_call: .; cdr3_nt: TGTGCCAGCAGCGTAACAGGTGGCAACGGACCCCACCTCCTGACTTTC; cdr3_aa: CASSVTGGNGPHLLTF
v_call: TRBV5-1; clone_size: once; j_call: TRBJ2-3; d_call: .; cdr3_nt: TGCGCCAGCAGCTTGGTAGGCACAGATACGCAGTATTTT; cdr3_aa: CASSLVGTDTQYF
v_call: TRBV15; clone_size: few; j_call: TRBJ2-7; d_call: TRBD2; cdr3_nt: TGTGCCACCCAACGGGAGGGGGGTGACGAGCAGTACTTC; cdr3_aa: CATQREGGDEQYF
v_call: TRBV9; clone_size: .; j_call: TRBJ2-3; d_call: .; cdr3_nt: TGTGCCAGCAACGTGGCTTCCGATACGCAGTATTTT; cdr3_aa: CASNVASDTQYF
v_call: TRBV15; clone_size: .; j_call: TRBJ2-2; d_call: TRBD1; cdr3_nt: TGTGCCAGCAGCGTCGGACAGGGGGGCACCGGGGAGCTGTTTTTT; cdr3_aa: CASSVGQGGTGELFF
v_call: TRBV5-1; clone_size: .; j_call: TRBJ1-1; d_call: .; cdr3_nt: TGCGCCAGCAGGAGGTACAACACTGAAGCTTTCTTT; cdr3_aa: CASRRYNTEAFF
v_call: TRBV9; clone_size: .; j_call: TRBJ1-5; d_call: .; cdr3_nt: TGTGCCAGCAGCGTAGCGGAGCGGGGGTACTACAATGAGCATTTT; cdr3_aa: CASSVAERGYYNEHF
v_call: TRBV29-1; clone_size: few; j_call: TRBJ2-1; d_call: .; cdr3_nt: TGCAGCGTTGGGGGCGGGGAGCACAATGAGCAGTTCTTC; cdr3_aa: CSVGGGEHNEQFF